This note documents a single TCR beta chain sequence. This record belongs to a study of blood T cell repertoires in COVID-19. Overall study context: Collection of acute and convalescent COVID-19 samples took place in the United States, Italy and Spain. The analysed material was cDNA or gDNA that came from T cells, B-cell-depleted T cells, or PBMCs.

In the original processing: Reference gene primer amplification gave nucleated cell count estimates. Data came from immunoSEQ multiplex PCR; TCRdb stores just in-frame clones and leaves some out. The V and J calls and clone size are taken from that table; D and trimming were inferred from the DNA. The repertoire consists of about 42,000 clones, with 88% occurring once and the leading ten covering over 3.5%. The CDR3 is 15 residues long. The genes are TRBV7-5 and TRBJ2-7; the listed D gene, TRBD1, was not tested against the DNA. TRBV7-5 is annotated as a pseudogene. The sequenced sample consisted of peripheral blood. This receptor was taken from a human donor in a cohort sampled during active COVID-19. The CDR3 is CVRSLPGQGPYEQYF. The CDR3 DNA is TGTGTCAGAAGCTTACCGGGACAGGGACCCTACGAGCAGTACTTC.